Sequencing of this T cell receptor (beta chain) was carried out in a study of blood T cell repertoires in COVID-19. Study-level information: PBMCs, B-cell-depleted T cells, or T cells provided the cDNA or gDNA that made up the material.

The repertoire was sequenced with immunoSEQ multiplex PCR; TCRdb's copy has only in-frame clones and lacks some. This table holds tens of thousands of clones, 65% to 90% found once. Seattle's enrolled individuals joined amid active infection and were then monitored longitudinally. The sequenced sample was peripheral blood. The receptor comes from a woman older than 75 with COVID-19, enrolled during active disease.

The CDR3: CASSLGQFPVLLHF. CDR3 coding DNA: TGTGCCAGCAGTTTAGGACAGTTCCCAGTCCTCCTCCACTTT. This chain uses TRBV28 with TRBJ1-6, with D perhaps TRBD1 (6 bases). Trimming removed 2 bases at V and 15 bases at J, with 17 bases between. Germline lookup yields CDR1 MDHEN and CDR2 SYDVKM. The CDR3 extends over 14 amino acids.